This is a list of T cell receptor beta chains from one sample in a study of blood T cell repertoires in COVID-19. TCRdb's copy holds only in-frame clones and misses some; the assay was immunoSEQ multiplex PCR. The sample consists of 110,000 to 150,000 clones, 80% to 90% of them appearing once. The sequenced material came from peripheral blood. The receptors stem from a man aged 55 to 70 with active or convalescent COVID-19. The CDR3 runs from the conserved cysteine through the conserved F or W. A D gene is named only where the DNA matches it firmly. Some rows have no size entry. The others give once, few or many, or a class for an expanded clone.

D	V	size	J	length	CDR3	DNA
.	TRBV28	.	TRBJ1-1	14	CASSPLTEAKEAFF	TGTGCCAGCAGTCCTCTTACGGAGGCAAAAGAGGCTTTCTTT
.	TRBV21-1	.	TRBJ2-7	17	CASSSLFPGSGLYEQYF	TGTGCCAGCAGCTCCTTATTTCCGGGATCTGGCCTCTACGAGCAGTACTTC
TRBD2	TRBV27	.	TRBJ2-5	15	CASSSASGFQETQYF	TGTGCCAGCAGTTCGGCTAGCGGGTTCCAAGAGACCCAGTACTTC
TRBD1	TRBV9	.	TRBJ1-6	19	CASSERGGQGSSYNSPLHF	TGTGCCAGCAGCGAGAGGGGGGGACAGGGCAGCTCCTATAATTCACCCCTCCACTTT
TRBD2	TRBV5-4	once	TRBJ2-2	17	CASSPGTSGRATGELFF	TGTGCCAGCAGCCCCGGGACTAGCGGGAGGGCAACCGGGGAGCTGTTTTTT
TRBD2	TRBV7-2	.	TRBJ2-1	15	CASSPQGTRTNEQFF	TGTGCCAGCAGCCCGCAGGGGACTAGGACCAATGAGCAGTTCTTC
TRBD1	TRBV6-1	.	TRBJ1-2	15	CASSEGQGAAYGYTF	TGTGCCAGCAGTGAAGGCCAGGGGGCGGCCTATGGCTACACCTTC
.	TRBV6-5	few	TRBJ1-1	14	CASSSQGGITEAFF	TGTGCCAGCAGTTCCCAGGGAGGGATCACTGAAGCTTTCTTT
.	TRBV27	.	TRBJ2-2	18	CASSSNGRGGGDGGELFF	TGTGCCAGCAGTTCTAACGGTCGTGGAGGGGGCGATGGCGGGGAGCTGTTTTTT
.	TRBV12-3/TRBV12-4	.	TRBJ1-1	12	CASSIGNTEAFF	TGTGCCAGCAGTATCGGGAACACTGAAGCTTTCTTT
.	TRBV4-1	many	TRBJ2-3	16	CASSQVGNRAADTQYF	TGCGCCAGCAGCCAAGTAGGTAACAGGGCGGCAGATACGCAGTATTTT
.	TRBV27	.	TRBJ1-2	15	CASSLTGITNYGYTF	TGTGCCAGCAGTCTAACCGGGATAACTAACTATGGCTACACCTTC
.	TRBV7-2	few	TRBJ2-3	12	CASSQGGVTQYF	TGTGCCAGCAGCCAAGGGGGAGTTACGCAGTATTTT
.	TRBV7-9	.	TRBJ2-7	16	CASSPFTGGGNYEQYF	TGTGCCAGCAGCCCCTTCACGGGCGGAGGAAACTACGAGCAGTACTTC
TRBD1	TRBV6-5	.	TRBJ2-7	16	CASSYSGTGISYEQYF	TGTGCCAGCAGTTACTCCGGGACAGGGATCTCCTACGAGCAGTACTTC
TRBD1	TRBV19	.	TRBJ1-6	15	CASSQDRADNSPLHF	TGTGCCAGTAGCCAAGACAGGGCAGATAATTCACCCCTCCACTTT
TRBD2	TRBV19	.	TRBJ2-2	15	CASIRAGGNTGELFF	TGTGCCAGTATTCGAGCGGGAGGGAACACCGGGGAGCTGTTTTTT
TRBD1	TRBV5-6	few	TRBJ2-2	16	CASSLYRGEDTGELFF	TGTGCCAGCAGCTTATACAGGGGGGAAGACACCGGGGAGCTGTTTTTT
.	TRBV9	.	TRBJ2-7	14	CASSVEGGNYEQYF	TGTGCCAGCAGCGTAGAGGGCGGGAACTACGAGCAGTACTTC
.	TRBV5-8	.	TRBJ1-4	15	CASSPRIGANEKLFF	TGTGCCAGCAGCCCCCGCATTGGGGCAAATGAAAAACTGTTTTTT
.	TRBV19	.	TRBJ2-7	14	CASSTLQGRYEQYF	TGTGCCAGTAGTACTCTGCAGGGGCGGTACGAGCAGTACTTC
TRBD1	TRBV5-4	once	TRBJ1-2	13	CASSSQGAYGYTF	TGTGCCAGCAGCTCTCAGGGGGCTTATGGCTACACCTTC
.	TRBV15	.	TRBJ2-3	13	CATRRLYTDTQYF	TGTGCCACCAGGCGATTATACACAGATACGCAGTATTTT
.	TRBV28	.	TRBJ1-2	12	CASSYRLYGYTF	TGTGCCAGCAGTTACCGCCTATATGGCTACACCTTC
TRBD1	TRBV3-1/TRBV3-2	.	TRBJ1-1	15	CASSQRGQMNTEAFF	TGTGCCAGCAGCCAGAGGGGACAGATGAACACTGAAGCTTTCTTT
TRBD1	TRBV18	.	TRBJ2-2	15	CASSRTGPDTGELFF	TGTGCCAGCTCACGGACAGGTCCGGACACCGGGGAGCTGTTTTTT
.	TRBV10-3	.	TRBJ2-3	14	CAIRQGETADTQYF	TGTGCCATCAGACAGGGTGAAACGGCAGATACGCAGTATTTT
.	TRBV5-4	.	TRBJ1-2	15	CASSLDSLPYYGYTF	TGTGCCAGCAGCTTGGACAGCTTACCCTACTATGGCTACACCTTC
.	TRBV6-6	.	TRBJ2-3	13	CASSLASTDTQYF	TGTGCCAGCAGTTTGGCCTCCACAGATACGCAGTATTTT
.	TRBV28	.	TRBJ1-4	16	CASSPVTGTTNEKLFF	TGTGCCAGCAGCCCGGTCACAGGGACAACTAATGAAAAACTGTTTTTT
.	TRBV7-2	.	TRBJ2-5	13	CASSLVPRETQYF	TGTGCCAGCAGCTTAGTTCCCAGGGAGACCCAGTACTTC
.	TRBV6-4	.	TRBJ1-5	14	CAAPKRLVKQPQHF	TGTGCCGCCCCAAAGAGGTTGGTAAAGCAGCCCCAGCATTTT
.	TRBV18	.	TRBJ2-1	16	CASSPPRGEPYNEQFF	TGTGCCAGCTCGCCACCCAGGGGGGAGCCCTACAATGAGCAGTTCTTC
.	TRBV10-3	.	TRBJ1-2	14	CAISESGSIYGYTF	TGTGCCATCAGTGAGTCGGGCAGTATCTATGGCTACACCTTC
.	TRBV15	once	TRBJ1-6	16	CATSRDGGNGNSPLHF	TGTGCCACCAGCAGAGACGGGGGGAATGGGAATTCACCCCTCCACTTT
.	TRBV6-6	.	TRBJ2-1	15	CASSPTGKYYNEQFF	TGTGCCAGCAGTCCCACAGGCAAATACTACAATGAGCAGTTCTTC
.	TRBV25-1	.	TRBJ1-2	13	CASSPDTNYGYTF	TGTGCCAGCAGCCCAGATACTAACTATGGCTACACCTTC
.	TRBV2	.	TRBJ2-5	13	CASKWELVETQYF	TGTGCCAGCAAGTGGGAGCTGGTGGAGACCCAGTACTTC
.	TRBV4-3	.	TRBJ2-5	14	CASSATIGAETQYF	TGCGCCAGCAGTGCTACTATAGGGGCGGAGACCCAGTACTTC
.	TRBV11-3	once	TRBJ2-7	15	CASTPSPPGTMKQYF	TGTGCCAGCACACCCTCCCCCCCAGGGACAATGAAGCAGTACTTC
.	TRBV2	once	TRBJ1-5	14	CASSVSGGWQPQHF	TGTGCCAGCAGTGTGTCTGGGGGGTGGCAGCCCCAGCATTTT
.	TRBV2	few	TRBJ1-5	13	CASISEINQPQHF	TGTGCCAGCATCAGTGAAATCAATCAGCCCCAGCATTTT
TRBD1	TRBV19	.	TRBJ1-4	15	CASTLWDSDNEKLFF	TGTGCCAGTACCCTCTGGGACAGTGATAATGAAAAACTGTTTTTT
TRBD1	TRBV24-1	.	TRBJ1-2	15	CATSDPDRGLYGYTF	TGTGCCACCAGTGACCCGGACAGGGGGCTGTATGGCTACACCTTC
.	TRBV7-6	once	TRBJ2-1	12	CASSWQVNEQFF	TGTGCCAGCAGCTGGCAGGTCAATGAGCAGTTCTTC
TRBD1	TRBV28	.	TRBJ1-1	16	CASRRPTGGARTEAFF	TGTGCCAGCAGGCGACCTACAGGGGGCGCCAGGACTGAAGCTTTCTTT
.	TRBV4-3	.	TRBJ1-1	15	CASSQDSRARTEAFF	TGCGCCAGCAGCCAAGATTCGAGGGCGCGCACTGAAGCTTTCTTT
.	TRBV7-2	.	TRBJ1-3	13	CASSLVLGNTIYF	TGTGCCAGCAGCTTAGTATTGGGAAACACCATATATTTT
.	TRBV27	.	TRBJ1-2	15	CASRRRTDGNYGYTF	TGTGCCAGCAGACGTCGGACAGACGGTAACTATGGCTACACCTTC